This TCR beta chain is drawn from a study of T-cell memory formation after mild COVID-19. TCRdb reprocessed the 5' RACE reads with MiXCR, giving one entry per CDR3 protein. Here the sample spans roughly 400,000 distinct CDR3 sequences, 24% being singletons. CDR1 is LGHNA, CDR2 YSLEER, per germline. The ends were cut back, 6 bases at V and 0 bases at J, with 13 bases in the middle. The CDR3 runs to 15 residues. Material: PBMCs or a T cell subset sorted from them (not recorded which). This chain connects TRBV4-3 to TRBJ2-3; the D gene is possibly TRBD1 (5 bases). This clonotype was sampled from an adult woman who had mild COVID-19 (a few samples of this study predate the infection). Cell type and time point are not known. The CDR3: CASRPQGLSTDTQYF. The CDR3, as DNA: TGCGCCAGCAGACCGCAGGGTTTGAGCACAGATACGCAGTATTTT.